A selection of T cell receptor beta chains follows, all from one sample in a study of cytomegalovirus exposure and HLA in healthy donors. Sequencing used immunoSEQ multiplex PCR; TCRdb keeps in-frame clones, though not all of them. This sample yields 150,000 to 200,000 clones, of which roughly 71% are seen a single time; around 3% belongs to the top ten. Sequenced input: PBMCs. The receptor source for this set is a woman in her 50s in good health and CMV-seropositive. The CDR3 runs from the conserved cysteine through the conserved F or W. D genes are given only for firm matches. Rows give clone size only sometimes, using once, few, many, or a class for an expanded clone.

v_call: TRBV2; j_call: TRBJ1-1; d_call: -; clone_size: few; cdr3_nt: TGTGCCAGCAGGCCCTCAGGGGACACTGAAGCTTTCTTT; cdr3_aa: CASRPSGDTEAFF
v_call: TRBV7-6; j_call: TRBJ2-2; d_call: -; clone_size: -; cdr3_nt: TGTGCCAGCAGCTCCACAGATTACACCGGGGAGCTGTTTTTT; cdr3_aa: CASSSTDYTGELFF
v_call: TRBV5-5; j_call: TRBJ2-3; d_call: -; clone_size: -; cdr3_nt: TGTGCCAGCAGCTTGGGCGGTATCAACACAGATACGCAGTATTTT; cdr3_aa: CASSLGGINTDTQYF
v_call: TRBV7-2; j_call: TRBJ2-7; d_call: TRBD2; clone_size: -; cdr3_nt: TGTGCCACCGAGAACAAAGCGGGGGGGCCCCACGAGCAGTACTTC; cdr3_aa: CATENKAGGPHEQYF
v_call: TRBV5-1; j_call: TRBJ2-5; d_call: -; clone_size: -; cdr3_nt: TGCGCCAGCAGCTTGGCGGGTCTGGCTGAAGAGACCCAGTACTTC; cdr3_aa: CASSLAGLAEETQYF
v_call: TRBV13; j_call: TRBJ2-3; d_call: TRBD1; clone_size: -; cdr3_nt: TGTGCCAGCAGCTTAGGCCCTGACAGGGCCCCAGATACGCAGTATTTT; cdr3_aa: CASSLGPDRAPDTQYF
v_call: TRBV2; j_call: TRBJ1-5; d_call: TRBD1; clone_size: -; cdr3_nt: TGTGCCAGCAGTGAGGGGACTCCAGGGGGTCAGCCCCAGCATTTT; cdr3_aa: CASSEGTPGGQPQHF
v_call: TRBV2; j_call: TRBJ2-7; d_call: TRBD1; clone_size: -; cdr3_nt: TGTGCCAGTTCGACAGGGGTGGGAGAGCAGTACTTC; cdr3_aa: CASSTGVGEQYF
v_call: TRBV29-1; j_call: TRBJ2-3; d_call: TRBD2; clone_size: -; cdr3_nt: TGCAGCGTTGTTGGTAGCGGGGCGGTCGGCACAGATACGCAGTATTTT; cdr3_aa: CSVVGSGAVGTDTQYF
v_call: TRBV2; j_call: TRBJ1-2; d_call: -; clone_size: -; cdr3_nt: TGTGCCAGCAGTCCCGGGACACATGGCTACACCTTC; cdr3_aa: CASSPGTHGYTF
v_call: TRBV27; j_call: TRBJ2-5; d_call: TRBD2; clone_size: -; cdr3_nt: TGTGCCAGCAGCCCGGGGGGTGTGGAGACCCAGTACTTC; cdr3_aa: CASSPGGVETQYF
v_call: TRBV2; j_call: TRBJ1-1; d_call: -; clone_size: few; cdr3_nt: TGTGCCAGCAGTGAGGCAGTAGAAGCTTTCTTT; cdr3_aa: CASSEAVEAFF
v_call: TRBV5-4; j_call: TRBJ2-3; d_call: -; clone_size: -; cdr3_nt: TGTGCCAGCAGCGGTTACAGCGGTTTCACAGATACGCAGTATTTT; cdr3_aa: CASSGYSGFTDTQYF
v_call: TRBV7-9; j_call: TRBJ2-6; d_call: TRBD1; clone_size: -; cdr3_nt: TGTGCCAGCAGCCCCCGGACAGGGGGCCTTCACTCTGGGGCCAACGTCCTGACTTTC; cdr3_aa: CASSPRTGGLHSGANVLTF
v_call: TRBV5-1; j_call: TRBJ1-1; d_call: -; clone_size: -; cdr3_nt: TGCGCCAGCAGTGTCACAGCCTCGGACACTGAAGCTTTCTTT; cdr3_aa: CASSVTASDTEAFF
v_call: TRBV6-5; j_call: TRBJ1-1; d_call: TRBD1; clone_size: -; cdr3_nt: TGTGCCAGCAGTCGCTGGACAGGGGGCACTGAAGCTTTCTTT; cdr3_aa: CASSRWTGGTEAFF
v_call: TRBV7-9; j_call: TRBJ1-4; d_call: -; clone_size: once; cdr3_nt: TGTGCCAGCAGCTTAGGCGGCTCTTGGGAAAAACTGTTTTTT; cdr3_aa: CASSLGGSWEKLFF
v_call: TRBV5-1; j_call: TRBJ1-6; d_call: -; clone_size: few; cdr3_nt: TGCGCCAGCAGCTTGGTGACAGATTTTAATTCACCCCTCCACTTT; cdr3_aa: CASSLVTDFNSPLHF
v_call: TRBV10-3; j_call: TRBJ1-1; d_call: -; clone_size: -; cdr3_nt: TGTGCCATCAGTGACTCGACACCTAACACTGAAGCTTTCTTT; cdr3_aa: CAISDSTPNTEAFF
v_call: TRBV5-4; j_call: TRBJ1-6; d_call: TRBD1; clone_size: -; cdr3_nt: TGTGCCAGCAGCACCCCCGGGACAGGGAGAAATAATTCACCCCTCCACTTT; cdr3_aa: CASSTPGTGRNNSPLHF
v_call: TRBV19; j_call: TRBJ1-5; d_call: TRBD1; clone_size: -; cdr3_nt: TGTGCCAGTAGTTTCCAGGGGGCGGGCGGGCAGCCCCAGCATTTT; cdr3_aa: CASSFQGAGGQPQHF
v_call: TRBV5-6; j_call: TRBJ1-3; d_call: -; clone_size: -; cdr3_nt: TGTGCCAGCGGGAGGGTCGGAAACACCATATATTTT; cdr3_aa: CASGRVGNTIYF
v_call: TRBV5-1; j_call: TRBJ2-5; d_call: -; clone_size: -; cdr3_nt: TGCGCCAGCAGCTTGGGGGGTTCAGGGTATAGCAGAGAGACCCAGTACTTC; cdr3_aa: CASSLGGSGYSRETQYF
v_call: TRBV6-1; j_call: TRBJ1-2; d_call: TRBD1; clone_size: -; cdr3_nt: TGTGCCAGCAGTGAACAGGGGGTCCACTATGGCTACACCTTC; cdr3_aa: CASSEQGVHYGYTF
v_call: TRBV30; j_call: TRBJ1-1; d_call: -; clone_size: -; cdr3_nt: TGTGCCTGGAGTGAGGGGCAGCCAGGGTCTGAAGCTTTCTTT; cdr3_aa: CAWSEGQPGSEAFF
v_call: TRBV7-6; j_call: TRBJ1-4; d_call: -; clone_size: -; cdr3_nt: TGTGCCAGCAGCCCGGGAGTAACTAATGAAAAACTGTTTTTT; cdr3_aa: CASSPGVTNEKLFF
v_call: TRBV6-5; j_call: TRBJ1-5; d_call: TRBD1; clone_size: -; cdr3_nt: TGTGCCAGCAGTTACTCCAGGGGGGTCGCCCAGCATTTT; cdr3_aa: CASSYSRGVAQHF
v_call: TRBV5-8; j_call: TRBJ2-2; d_call: -; clone_size: -; cdr3_nt: TGTGCCAGCAGCTTGGTTGAACTGCGGGGGGAGCTGTTTTTT; cdr3_aa: CASSLVELRGELFF
v_call: TRBV5-1; j_call: TRBJ2-2; d_call: TRBD1; clone_size: -; cdr3_nt: TGCGCCAGCAGCTTACAGGGGTTGTGGGACCGGGAGCTGTTTTTT; cdr3_aa: CASSLQGLWDRELFF